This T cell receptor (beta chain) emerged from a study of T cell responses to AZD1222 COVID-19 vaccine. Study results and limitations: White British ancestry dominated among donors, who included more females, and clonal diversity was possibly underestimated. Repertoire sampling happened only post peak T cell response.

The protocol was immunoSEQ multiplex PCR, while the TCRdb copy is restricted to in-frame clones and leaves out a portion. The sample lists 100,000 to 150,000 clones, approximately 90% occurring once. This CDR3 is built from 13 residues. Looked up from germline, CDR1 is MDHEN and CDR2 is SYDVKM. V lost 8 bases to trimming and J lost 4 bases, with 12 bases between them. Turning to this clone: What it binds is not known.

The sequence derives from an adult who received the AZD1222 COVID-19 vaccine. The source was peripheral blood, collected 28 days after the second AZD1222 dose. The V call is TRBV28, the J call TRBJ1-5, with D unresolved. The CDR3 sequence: CASLGPNNQPQHF. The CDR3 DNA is TGTGCCAGCCTAGGACCCAATAATCAGCCCCAGCATTTT.